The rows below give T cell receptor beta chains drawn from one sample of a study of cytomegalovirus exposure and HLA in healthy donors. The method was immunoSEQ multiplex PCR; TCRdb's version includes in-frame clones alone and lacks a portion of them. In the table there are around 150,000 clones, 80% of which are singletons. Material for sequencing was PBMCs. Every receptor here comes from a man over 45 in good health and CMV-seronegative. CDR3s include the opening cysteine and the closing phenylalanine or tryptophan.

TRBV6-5	CASSFTGTNSYEQYF
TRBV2	CASSGSGGAGSPLHF
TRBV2	CASSEAANTEAFF
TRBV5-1	CASSPGGARTDTQYF
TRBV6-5	CASSYGGTGGRETQYF
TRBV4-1	CASRGTERSNQPQHF
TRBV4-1	CASSRMLIVGGNYEQYF
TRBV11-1	CASSLVGQKNTEAFF
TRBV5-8	CASSFQGQTLAKNIQYF
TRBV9	CASSVAPRGTANSPLHF
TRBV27	CASSYGKRPESSYEQYF
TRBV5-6	CASSPPGHLSSYNSPLHF
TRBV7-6	CASSLETPSHEQFF
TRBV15	CATSRDVRQALFF
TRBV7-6	CASSLRDSSYEQYF
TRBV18	CASSPSGDTEAFF
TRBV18	CASSPLGGFEAFF
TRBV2	CARITRDSEAFF
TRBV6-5	CASSFQGRGNTIYF
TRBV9	CASSVQDSGNTIYF
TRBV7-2	CASSLNLAGQETQYF
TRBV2	CASTERAFRDEQYF
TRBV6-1	CASRAHGATNEKLFF